The 4 T cell receptor beta chains given below trace back to one sample, sequenced in a study of type 1 and type 2 diabetes patients (TCRdb year 2016). The reads were generated on an Illumina MiSeq. TCRbeta CDR3 amplification used genomic DNA from the sorted T cell subsets as template. The TCRbeta CDR3 region was amplified by multiplex PCR with 30 forward and 13 reverse primers. In-frame beta chains were kept once TCRdb had trimmed the public reads at Q25 with fastp and called clones with MiXCR. Each CDR3 protein appears once, grouped with its most common genes and DNA. The sample contains about 270,000 distinct CDR3 sequences, roughly 50% of them found a single time. The top ten constitute roughly an eighth of the sample. The sample was peripheral blood mononuclear cells (PBMCs). The receptors originated from a man younger than 35 with type 2 diabetes.

Remarks on this clonotype: A much larger clonotype is one base distant, so this may be a read error. J is TRBJ2-5 and V is TRBV10-3, with 12 bases identical to TRBD2. This CDR3 region has 13 residues. Per germline, CDR1 ENHRY and CDR2 SYGVKD. This CDR3 is CAISGLAGETRYF. The CDR3 DNA sequence: TGTGCCATCAGTGGACTAGCGGGAGAGACCCGGTACTTC.

The chain uses TRBV12-3 or TRBV12-4 and TRBJ1-2; 9 bases fit TRBD1. This CDR3 spans 15 amino acids. The ends lost 2 bases at V and 6 bases at J; junction bases unmatched: 7. CDR3 coding DNA: TGTGCCAGCAGTTTACGCACCGGGACAGGGAATGGCTACACCTTC. Translated, it gives CASSLRTGTGNGYTF.

The V gene is TRBV27, the J gene TRBJ2-7; D perhaps matches TRBD2 (5 bases). This CDR3 spans 15 amino acids. The V end lost 6 bases, the J end lost 4 bases, and 19 bases lay between the germline ends. Germline V gene lookup returns CDR1 MNHEY and CDR2 SMNVEV (reference sequence). CDR3 loop: CASRGFGDSSYEQYF. CDR3 DNA sequence: TGTGCCAGCAGGGGTTTCGGGGATAGCTCTTACGAGCAGTACTTC.

This clonotype was observed a few times. The chain joins TRBV15 to TRBJ2-2; 7 nucleotides agree with TRBD1. This CDR3 is built from 15 residues. Germline V gives CDR1 LNHNV, CDR2 YYDKDF (reference sequence). Germline trimming cut 4 bases from V and 3 bases from J; bases unmatched to any gene: 5. CDR3 bases: TGTGCCACCAGCACCCGACAGGGACACACCGGGGAGCTGTTTTTT. Its protein product is CATSTRQGHTGELFF. Variable domain in full (rest from reference TRBV15 and TRBJ2-2): DAMVIQNPRYQVTQFGKPVTLSCSQTLNHNVMYWYQQKSSQAPKLLFHYYDKDFNNEADTPDNFQSRRPNTSFCFLDIRSPGLGDTAMYLCATSTRQGHTGELFFGEGSRLTVL.